The subject of this entry is one T cell receptor beta chain. Its specificity is not known. The sample belongs to a study of PD-L1 blockade in urothelial cancer. The overall study: Patients, treated from 2014 onward, received atezolizumab 1,200 mg intravenously every 3 weeks. A median of approximately 140,000 T cells was found in the blood samples. General observations from the study: For durable-benefit patients, tumor-associated blood clones expanded more at 3 weeks.

Germline V lookup: CDR1 GTSNPN, CDR2 SVGIG (reference sequence). Deletions cut 5 bases from V and 2 bases from J, with 13 bases between. This CDR3 is 13 amino acids long. The data were produced by immunoSEQ multiplex PCR, yet TCRdb's version contains in-frame clones alone and is incomplete. The data show some 54,000 clones, about 80% seen once. Patients presented with locally advanced or metastatic urothelial carcinoma. The sequence came from a middle-aged man with urothelial cancer. The material sequenced was PBMCs, taken around atezolizumab (anti-PD-L1) treatment. This chain connects TRBV30 to TRBJ2-7, with no clear D. In nucleotides, the CDR3 is TGTGCCTGGTCAGGCGACCCTGCCTACGAGCAGTACTTC. It is translated as CAWSGDPAYEQYF.